Listed below are T cell receptor beta chains from one sample, sequenced in a study of shared clonotypes between healthy human individuals. Clones were read by immunoSEQ multiplex PCR, and TCRdb kept only the in-frame ones, dropping some. The sample has fewer than 2.5 million clones; approximately 93% are singletons. The sequenced sample consisted of naive CD4+ T cells from PBMCs. These receptors were taken from a man aged 18 to 29 in good health. Some clones in this sample may be carry-over from other donors' samples. Each CDR3 is given without its conserved first and last residue.

v_call	cdr3_length	j_call	cdr3_aa
TRBV5-1	12	TRBJ1-1	ASSLGLVVTEAF
TRBV28	11	TRBJ1-6	ASSLDQNSPLH
TRBV5-1	12	TRBJ2-4	ASSFEGAKNIQY
TRBV6-1	13	TRBJ2-5	ASGPRGRSEETQY
TRBV28	10	TRBJ2-7	ASSPVRSKQY
TRBV28	13	TRBJ2-3	ASRLYRGVTDTQY
TRBV5-1	15	TRBJ2-3	ASSTGTSGRWADTQY
TRBV7-2	12	TRBJ1-1	ASSWTDRDTEAF
TRBV19	12	TRBJ1-5	ASSTGRINQPQH
TRBV7-9	13	TRBJ1-5	ASSQGIEGSQPQH
TRBV10-3	11	TRBJ2-1	AITGTSGNEQF
TRBV5-1	12	TRBJ1-4	ASSLTATNEKLF
TRBV2	13	TRBJ2-5	ASSPTGGWAETQY
TRBV30	10	TRBJ1-3	AWSPNGNTIY
TRBV6-5	11	TRBJ2-5	ASSPGGQETQY
TRBV7-2	12	TRBJ1-2	ASSLARVFDGYT
TRBV7-2	13	TRBJ1-4	ASSLVRGADEKLF
TRBV28	12	TRBJ1-1	ASPAPDSNTEAF
TRBV6-5	9	TRBJ2-5	ASSYLETQY
TRBV25-1	13	TRBJ2-1	ASRAYEGGGHEQF
TRBV7-2	15	TRBJ1-5	ASSSRTGAYSNQPQH
TRBV11-2	9	TRBJ2-5	ASSLGETQY